This T cell receptor (beta chain) was captured in a study of technical replicates of blood from a handful of donors. CDR1 and CDR2 from the germline V gene are SGHTA and FQGTGA. This CDR3 spans 16 amino acids. V was pared by 4 bases and J by 2 bases, with 9 bases of the junction left unmatched. Produced via immunoSEQ multiplex PCR; TCRdb's table is partial and in-frame only. Of more than 65,000 clones in the sample, roughly 89% are singletons; the top ten hold approximately 0.4%. Sequencing was performed on T cells isolated from PBMCs. The TCR was taken from a human donor in good health. The chain is built from TRBV7-3 and TRBJ2-3; 7 bases agree with TRBD2. For the CDR3, the DNA is TGTGCCAGCAGCTCCCCTCTAGCGGACGACACAGATACGCAGTATTTT. It translates to CASSSPLADDTDTQYF.